This T cell receptor (beta chain) was profiled in a study of T cell therapy after organ transplantation. Study-level findings and limits: Few nonresponder expansions may reflect low coverage from poor CD8+ yield.

The CDR3 spans 15 residues. Germline V gene sequence: CDR1 LNHNV, CDR2 YYDKDF (reference sequence). V gave up 0 bases and J gave up 1 base; unmatched junction bases: 2. Time point described: 20-29 weeks after completion of therapy. Drug-resistant or recurrent cytomegalovirus affected these solid-organ transplant recipient patients. Sequenced by immunoSEQ multiplex PCR; TCRdb stores in-frame clones only, minus some. The table has over 20,000 clones, 84% seen once. This clone has only a few counts. Its cognate antigen is unknown. The chain joins TRBV15 to TRBJ2-5; TRBD2 aligns across 7 bases. The TCR originated in a human patient who had received a solid organ transplant and had CMV disease. T cells may partly derive from the graft donor. The sample in question was CD8+ T cells from blood, obtained after autologous CMV-specific T cell therapy. The DNA of the CDR3 is TGTGCCACCAGCAGAGATTGGGAGGGCCAAGAGACCCAGTACTTC. Translated: CATSRDWEGQETQYF.